This TCR beta chain was identified during a study of control samples from healthy donors and cancer patients. TCRdb's copy holds only in-frame clones and misses some; the assay was immunoSEQ multiplex PCR. The table shows over 200,000 clones, with 82% occurring only once. Source material: PBMCs. This sequence was found in a woman aged 55 to 70 with lung cancer.

The CDR3 nucleotides read TGTGCCAGCAGCTTAGGGGGCGGGAGGGCCCTCGATACGCAGTATTTT. This translates into CASSLGGGRALDTQYF. The V and J genes are TRBV7-6 and TRBJ2-3; 9 positions agree with TRBD2. The trim removed 1 base at V and 6 bases at J, leaving 8 bases unmatched. This CDR3 region has 16 residues. Germline CDR1 and CDR2: SGHVS and FNYEAQ. The variable domain in full, with the rest retrieved from reference TRBV7-6 and TRBJ2-3, is GAGVSQSPRYKVTKRGQDVALRCDPISGHVSLYWYRQALGQGPEFLTYFNYEAQQDKSGLPNDRFSAERPEGSISTLTIQRTEQRDSAMYRCASSLGGGRALDTQYFGPGTRLTVL.